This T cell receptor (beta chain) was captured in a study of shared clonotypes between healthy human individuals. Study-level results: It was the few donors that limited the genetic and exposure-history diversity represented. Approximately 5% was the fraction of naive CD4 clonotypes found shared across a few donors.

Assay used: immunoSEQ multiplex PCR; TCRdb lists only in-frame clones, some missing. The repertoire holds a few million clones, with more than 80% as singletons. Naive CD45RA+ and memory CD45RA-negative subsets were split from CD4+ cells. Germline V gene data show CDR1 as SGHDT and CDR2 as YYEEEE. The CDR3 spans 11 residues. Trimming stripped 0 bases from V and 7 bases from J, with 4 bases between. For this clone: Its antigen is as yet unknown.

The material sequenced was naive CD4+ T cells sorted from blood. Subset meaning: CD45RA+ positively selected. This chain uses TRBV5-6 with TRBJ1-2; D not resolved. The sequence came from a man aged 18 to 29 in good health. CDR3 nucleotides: TGTGCCAGCAGCTTGGTCTCTGGCTACACCTTC. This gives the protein CASSLVSGYTF.